This T cell receptor beta chain was sequenced in a study of blood T cell repertoires in COVID-19. As for the study in general: Sites in the United States, Italy and Spain provided acute and convalescent COVID-19 samples.

Participants reported their clinical history, and cohort assignment relied on those reports. V shed 6 bases and J shed 0 bases, with 12 bases lying between them. The germline V gene has CDR1 SGHRS and CDR2 YFSETQ. The CDR3 spans 14 residues. Clones were sequenced by immunoSEQ multiplex PCR, and TCRdb holds only the in-frame ones, with some missing. The table lists 250,000 to 350,000 clones, 86% of them singletons, with over 9.5% in the top ten. Material for sequencing was PBMCs or T cells enriched from blood (not recorded which). V and J are TRBV5-1 and TRBJ1-2; D unresolved. The sequence was obtained from a woman aged 18-30 years who had recovered from COVID-19. The CDR3 is CASTLTATNYGYTF. For the CDR3, the DNA is TGCGCCAGCACCCTCACAGCCACTAACTATGGCTACACCTTC.